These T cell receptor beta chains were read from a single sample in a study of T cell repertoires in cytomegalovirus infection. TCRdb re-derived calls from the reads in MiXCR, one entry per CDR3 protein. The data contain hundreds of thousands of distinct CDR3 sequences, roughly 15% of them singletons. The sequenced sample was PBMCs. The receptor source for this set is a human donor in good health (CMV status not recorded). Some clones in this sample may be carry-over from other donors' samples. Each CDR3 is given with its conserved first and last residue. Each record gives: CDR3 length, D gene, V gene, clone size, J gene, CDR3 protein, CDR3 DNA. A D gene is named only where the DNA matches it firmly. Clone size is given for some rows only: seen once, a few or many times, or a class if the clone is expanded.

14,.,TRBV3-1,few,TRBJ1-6,CASSQRIKAGTLHF,TGTGCCAGCAGCCAAAGGATTAAGGCAGGGACCCTCCACTTT
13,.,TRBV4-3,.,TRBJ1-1,CASSQVLNTEAFF,TGCGCCAGCAGCCAAGTTCTGAACACTGAAGCTTTCTTT
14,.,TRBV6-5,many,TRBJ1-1,CASSYLGKYTEAFF,TGTGCCAGCAGTTACTTAGGAAAATACACTGAAGCTTTCTTT
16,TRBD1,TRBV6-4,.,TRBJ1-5,CASERGTGGHNQPQHF,TGTGCCAGCGAGAGGGGGACAGGCGGACACAATCAGCCCCAGCATTTT
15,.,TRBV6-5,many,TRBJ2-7,CASSYSGEGPYEQYF,TGTGCCAGCAGTTACTCGGGGGAAGGGCCCTACGAGCAGTACTTC
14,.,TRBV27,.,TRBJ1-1,CASSRNRVDTEAFF,TGTGCCAGCAGTAGAAACAGGGTAGACACTGAAGCTTTCTTT
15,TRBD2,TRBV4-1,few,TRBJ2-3,CASSGSGGNADTQYF,TGCGCCAGCAGCGGTAGCGGGGGGAACGCAGATACGCAGTATTTT
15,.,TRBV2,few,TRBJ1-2,CASRAQTTAYYGYTF,TGTGCCAGCAGGGCCCAAACAACGGCGTACTATGGCTACACCTTC
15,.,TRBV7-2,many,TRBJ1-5,CASSLAGLRNQPQHF,TGTGCCAGCAGCTTAGCAGGGTTGCGCAATCAGCCCCAGCATTTT
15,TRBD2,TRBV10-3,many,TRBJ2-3,CAIRTSGELTDTQYF,TGTGCCATCAGAACTAGCGGTGAACTCACAGATACGCAGTATTTT
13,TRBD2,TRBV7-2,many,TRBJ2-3,CASLAGGGDTQYF,TGTGCCAGCTTGGCGGGGGGCGGGGATACGCAGTATTTT
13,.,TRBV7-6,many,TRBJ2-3,CASSSGDSDTQYF,TGTGCCAGCAGCTCCGGCGATTCAGATACGCAGTATTTT
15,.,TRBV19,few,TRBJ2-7,CASSPGTLNYYEQYF,TGTGCCAGTAGTCCCGGGACACTTAACTACTACGAGCAGTACTTC
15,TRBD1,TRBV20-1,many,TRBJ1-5,CSARSGDRNNQPQHF,TGCAGTGCTAGATCCGGGGACAGGAACAATCAGCCCCAGCATTTT